Below are 26 T cell receptor beta chains sequenced from a single sample in a study of blood T cell repertoires in COVID-19. The data were produced by immunoSEQ multiplex PCR, yet TCRdb's version contains in-frame clones alone and is incomplete. Altogether 85,000 to 100,000 clones are present, about 81% being singletons, with the ten largest covering 17%. Sequences were obtained from peripheral blood. The source of these receptors is a woman in her fifties or sixties with acute or convalescent COVID-19.

The chain is built from TRBV5-1 and TRBJ2-3; 7 bases match TRBD1. In germline, CDR1 is SGHRS, CDR2 YFSETQ. The CDR3 is 15 residues long. Trimming at V came to 0 bases and at J to 3 bases, leaving 4 bases not matched to a gene. The CDR3 coding sequence is TGCGCCAGCAGCTTGGACAGGGGATGGACAGATACGCAGTATTTT. This translates into CASSLDRGWTDTQYF.

The chain joins TRBV5-6 to TRBJ2-5, with 8 bases matching TRBD1. CDR1 and CDR2 (germline): SGHDT, YYEEEE. V dropped 1 base and J dropped 4; count of bases not matched to a gene: 0. This CDR3 has 13 residues. In nucleotides, the CDR3 is TGTGCCAGCAGCTTGCAGGGGGCAGAGACCCAGTACTTC. This encodes CASSLQGAETQYF.

The V call is TRBV18, the J call TRBJ1-3; D is uncertain. With 0 bases removed from V and 2 bases from J, the gap between germline ends came to 5 bases. CDR3 length equals 14 residues. CDR1 KGHSH and CDR2 LQKENI come from the germline V gene. Here the CDR3 reads CASSPPRPGNTIYF. CDR3 coding DNA: TGTGCCAGCTCACCACCGAGGCCTGGAAACACCATATATTTT.

The V and J genes are TRBV7-9 and TRBJ1-2; perhaps TRBD1 as D (5 bases). CDR1 is SEHNR and CDR2 is FQNEAQ in the germline V gene (reference sequence). This CDR3 region has 16 residues. V lost 3 bases to trimming and J lost 4 bases, with 18 bases between them. CDR3 residues: CASSFRGVSERYGYTF. In nucleotides, the CDR3 is TGTGCCAGCAGCTTCCGGGGGGTGTCCGAACGCTATGGCTACACCTTC.

This rearrangement joins TRBV5-1 to TRBJ2-2; 10 nucleotides match TRBD1. The junction had 4 bases not matched to a gene; V was cut back by 3 bases and J by 5 bases. CDR3 size: 15 residues. The germline CDR1 and CDR2 sequences are SGHRS and YFSETQ. The CDR3 loop reads CASSSGTGVTGELFF. DNA of the CDR3: TGCGCCAGCAGCTCCGGGACAGGGGTGACCGGGGAGCTGTTTTTT.

This clone was detected ten times or more. The chain has TRBV7-9 and TRBJ1-6, with TRBD1 matching over 10 bases. The CDR3 has 14 residues. Germline assignment: CDR1 SEHNR and CDR2 FQNEAQ (reference sequence). V was pared by 3 bases and J by 8 bases, with 1 base of the junction left unmatched. CDR3: CASSFGTGDSPLHF. CDR3 in DNA: TGTGCCAGCAGCTTCGGGACAGGGGATTCACCCCTCCACTTT.

This chain uses TRBV2 with TRBJ1-4, with D unresolved. Germline values: CDR1 SNHLY, CDR2 FYNNEI. The V and J ends lost 8 bases and 4 bases respectively, with 8 bases between them. There are 12 residues in the CDR3. The CDR3, as DNA: TGTGCCAGCTGGAGGGTTAATGAAAAACTGTTTTTT. This encodes CASWRVNEKLFF. Full variable domain (rest looked up from reference TRBV2 and TRBJ1-4): EPEVTQTPSHQVTQMGQEVILRCVPISNHLYFYWYRQILGQKVEFLVSFYNNEISEKSEIFDDQFSVERPDGSNFTLKIRSTKLEDSAMYFCASWRVNEKLFFGSGTQLSVL.

The V and J genes are TRBV6-6 and TRBJ1-2; D is unresolved. Germline CDR1 MNHNY, CDR2 SVGAGI (reference sequence). CDR3 length equals 14 residues. The ends were cut back, 2 bases at V and 1 base at J, with 8 bases in the middle. The DNA for the CDR3 is TGTGCCAGCAGTTACGGCAGTCTTAACTATGGCTACACCTTC. Its translation is CASSYGSLNYGYTF.

This clone was seen a few times. The chain joins TRBV18 to TRBJ1-5, with TRBD1 as a possible D gene (6 bases). The germline V gene has CDR1 KGHSH and CDR2 LQKENI. Trimming left V 6 bases short and J 8 bases short, with 14 bases between. This CDR3 has 13 amino acids. CDR3 nucleotide sequence: TGTGCCAGCTCCCTGACAGGAGGAGAGCCCCAGCATTTT. Translation gives CASSLTGGEPQHF.

V gene TRBV28 combines with J gene TRBJ1-2, with TRBD1 matching 8 bases. From germline, CDR1 is MDHEN and CDR2 SYDVKM. The CDR3 is 20 residues long. The V segment lost 2 bases and the J segment 7 bases; nucleotides outside the gene matches: 24. The chain's CDR3 is CASSLVPPQATTQGASGYTF. DNA for the CDR3: TGTGCCAGCAGTTTAGTACCACCTCAAGCAACGACTCAGGGGGCGTCTGGCTACACCTTC.

The chain carries TRBV9 and TRBJ1-1, with TRBD1 matching over 9 bases. The CDR3 has 16 amino acids. V was pared by 0 bases and J by 10 bases, with 13 bases of the junction left unmatched. Germline V gives CDR1 SGDLS, CDR2 YYNGEE. CDR3 loop: CASSVGNLGQGIGAFF. The CDR3 nucleotides read TGTGCCAGCAGCGTAGGGAACTTGGGACAGGGAATCGGAGCTTTCTTT.

This clone was detected a few times. The V and J genes are TRBV6-4 and TRBJ2-3; maybe TRBD1 (6 bases). The CDR3 spans 15 residues. V was shortened by 6 bases and J by 1 base, with 14 bases between the two germline ends. Germline-derived CDR1 and CDR2 are MRHNA and SNTAGT. The CDR3 DNA reads TGTGCCAGCAGATCGACAGGTTTTGGCACAGATACGCAGTATTTT. Protein: CASRSTGFGTDTQYF.

The CDR3 here is CASRDRDRGRGNTEAFF. The CDR3 coding sequence is TGTGCCAGCAGGGACCGGGACAGGGGGCGAGGGAACACTGAAGCTTTCTTT. The V and J genes are TRBV27 and TRBJ1-1, with TRBD1 identical over 12 bases. From germline, CDR1 is MNHEY and CDR2 SMNVEV (reference sequence). There are 17 residues in the CDR3. J lost 1 base, V lost 6 bases, and 9 bases had no gene match.

This clone was counted between two and nine times. The CDR3 DNA follows: TGTGCCAGCGCTGACAGGGAAAGTACCGAGCAGTACTTC. Translation gives CASADRESTEQYF. The chain couples TRBV2 to TRBJ2-7; 7 bases are a match to TRBD1. From germline, CDR1 is SNHLY and CDR2 FYNNEI. Trimming removed 8 bases from V and 6 bases from J; junction bases left unmatched: 10. The CDR3 extends over 13 amino acids. The whole variable domain, remainder taken from reference TRBV2 and TRBJ2-7, is EPEVTQTPSHQVTQMGQEVILRCVPISNHLYFYWYRQILGQKVEFLVSFYNNEISEKSEIFDDQFSVERPDGSNFTLKIRSTKLEDSAMYFCASADRESTEQYFGPGTRLTVT.

The chain joins TRBV19 to TRBJ1-4; D ambiguous. CDR3 length: 13 residues. The ends were cut back, 6 bases at V and 5 bases at J, with 10 bases in the middle. Germline V gene lookup returns CDR1 LNHDA and CDR2 SQIVND (reference sequence). The CDR3 bases are TGTGCCAGTAGCTTACTATGGAATGAAAAACTGTTTTTT. Translating it yields CASSLLWNEKLFF.

The chain uses TRBV7-8 and TRBJ2-1; 7 bases fit TRBD2. Germline CDR1 SGHVS, CDR2 FQNEAQ. After removal of 3 bases from V and 3 bases from J, the junction contained 8 bases not matched to a gene. CDR3 size: 16 residues. The CDR3 region is CASSFRSAGHYNEQFF. CDR3 coding DNA: TGTGCCAGCAGCTTTCGATCAGCGGGGCACTACAATGAGCAGTTCTTC.

The genes are TRBV12-3 or TRBV12-4 and TRBJ1-6; no definite D call. CDR3 length equals 13 residues. The ends were cut back, 3 bases at V and 7 bases at J, with 7 bases in the middle. CDR3: CASSFSTNSPLHF. In DNA form, the CDR3 reads TGTGCCAGCAGTTTTTCTACCAATTCACCCCTCCACTTT.

V usage is TRBV30 and J usage is TRBJ1-1, with D possibly TRBD1 on 6 matching bases. The length of the CDR3 is 14 residues. V lost 4 bases, J lost 3 bases, and 15 bases lay in between. Germline CDR1 is GTSNPN and CDR2 is SVGIG (reference sequence). The CDR3 sequence is CAWTAGGPDTEAFF. The CDR3 nucleotides are TGTGCCTGGACGGCTGGGGGCCCGGACACTGAAGCTTTCTTT.

The CDR3 coding sequence is TGTGCCAGCAGCCCCCAGGGGATATATCAGCCCCAGCATTTT. Its translation is CASSPQGIYQPQHF. The chain is built from TRBV11-2 and TRBJ1-5, with D tentatively TRBD1 (6 bases). This CDR3 is built from 14 residues. V gave up 5 bases and J gave up 5 bases, with 13 bases separating them. Germline CDR1 and CDR2: SGHAT and FQNNGV.

This sequence joins TRBV24-1 and TRBJ2-3, with 13 bases matching TRBD2. CDR3 length: 17 residues. V lost 3 bases and J lost 1; bases outside the gene matches: 3. Germline assignment: CDR1 KGHDR and CDR2 SFDVKD. This CDR3 reads CATSDPGTSGGTDTQYF. DNA for the CDR3: TGTGCCACCAGTGATCCAGGGACTAGCGGGGGCACAGATACGCAGTATTTT.

The genes are TRBV28 and TRBJ1-2, with 7 nucleotides matching TRBD1. V dropped 7 bases and J dropped 1; count of bases not matched to a gene: 15. This CDR3 is 17 amino acids long. Germline V lookup: CDR1 MDHEN, CDR2 SYDVKM. Here the CDR3 reads CASTTSPGGGDNYGYTF. In DNA form, the CDR3 reads TGTGCCAGCACCACTTCACCGGGAGGGGGCGATAACTATGGCTACACCTTC.

V and J are TRBV3-1 (or the pseudogene TRBV3-2) and TRBJ1-2; 9 bases agree with TRBD1. The CDR3 consists of 15 residues. Germline CDR1 and CDR2: LGHDT and YNNKEL (reference sequence). Trimming removed 3 bases from V and 3 bases from J; junction bases left unmatched: 5. The CDR3 sequence: CASSQGQGGYYGYTF. In DNA, the CDR3 is TGTGCCAGCAGCCAGGGACAGGGTGGGTACTATGGCTACACCTTC.

The chain employs TRBV7-2 and TRBJ1-1, with 9 bases matching TRBD1. J was trimmed by 7 bases and V by 3 bases; bases with no gene match: 9. Germline V gene data show CDR1 as SGHTA and CDR2 as FQGNSA. CDR3 length: 15 amino acids. CDR3 residues: CASSFLIQGAIEAFF. The CDR3 coding sequence is TGTGCCAGCAGCTTCCTCATACAGGGGGCGATTGAAGCTTTCTTT.

The chain carries TRBV7-8 and TRBJ1-1; 11 bases line up with TRBD1. Per germline, CDR1 SGHVS and CDR2 FQNEAQ. V dropped 4 bases and J dropped 1; count of bases not matched to a gene: 5. This CDR3 comprises 16 residues. The CDR3 nucleotides are TGTGCCAGCAGCTCGCGGACAGGGGGCCAGAACACTGAAGCTTTCTTT. Translation: CASSSRTGGQNTEAFF.

Here the CDR3 DNA reads TGTGCCAGCATCGTAGGGGGAGTGGGAGGAAACACCATATATTTT. It specifies CASIVGGVGGNTIYF. V and J are TRBV28 and TRBJ1-3; a weak D match, TRBD1 (6 bases). Germline V gives CDR1 MDHEN, CDR2 SYDVKM. With 7 bases removed from V and 4 bases from J, the gap between germline ends came to 17 bases. The CDR3 spans 15 residues.

This clone was recorded only once. The chain combines TRBV2 with TRBJ2-1; 8 bases agree with TRBD2. This CDR3 has 15 residues. Germline assignment: CDR1 SNHLY and CDR2 FYNNEI. Unmatched junction bases numbered 9, after V lost 3 bases and J lost 8 bases. This CDR3 is CASSEDGGVSYEQFF. For the CDR3, the DNA is TGTGCCAGCAGTGAGGACGGGGGGGTTTCTTATGAGCAGTTCTTC.